Listed below are T cell receptor beta chains from one sample, sequenced in a study of shared T cell receptors in the human thymus. Clones were read by immunoSEQ multiplex PCR, and TCRdb kept only the in-frame ones, dropping some. The sample has hundreds of thousands of clones; around 87% are singletons. These same records also appear under a second study, on human thymus T cells.

Sequenced: thymocytes. Receptors originate from a boy younger than two with a congenital heart defect. CDR3s include the opening cysteine and the closing phenylalanine or tryptophan. The order of the fields is clone size, V gene, D gene, J gene, CDR3 DNA, CDR3 protein. The D gene is left open where the match is weak. The size entry is marked missing in some rows and otherwise reads once, few, many or a size class.

NA	TRBV2	TRBD1	TRBJ1-6	TGTGCCAGCAGTTCCGGGACAGGGCAACCCAGCTCCTATAATTCACCCCTCCACTTT	CASSSGTGQPSSYNSPLHF
NA	TRBV9	TRBD2	TRBJ2-1	TGTGCCAGCAGCGAGATCCCGAGCGGGAGCTCCTACAATGAGCAGTTCTTC	CASSEIPSGSSYNEQFF
NA	TRBV5-1	NA	TRBJ1-2	TGCGCCAGCAGCTTGGATCGGTCGAGGGGGGGCTATGGCTACACCTTC	CASSLDRSRGGYGYTF
NA	TRBV15	TRBD1	TRBJ1-5	TGTGCCACCAGCACCGTTATGGGACAGGCGGACAATCAGCCCCAGCATTTT	CATSTVMGQADNQPQHF
NA	TRBV6-5	NA	TRBJ2-7	TGTGCCACCACCGGGAATTACTACGAGCAGTACTTC	CATTGNYYEQYF
NA	TRBV19	TRBD1	TRBJ1-4	TGTGCCAGTAGTCTCCGGGACAGGGGTGAAAAACTGTTTTTT	CASSLRDRGEKLFF
NA	TRBV4-3	NA	TRBJ2-7	TGCGCCAGCAGCCGGGACTCAGGGTACGAGCAGTACTTC	CASSRDSGYEQYF
NA	TRBV28	NA	TRBJ2-1	TGTGCCAGCAGTTTCCAATACAAGTTGACTCCGGGGATGTACAATGAGCAGTTCTTC	CASSFQYKLTPGMYNEQFF
NA	TRBV28	TRBD2	TRBJ2-1	TGTGCCAGCAGTTCGGGACTAGCGGGCCACAATGAGCAGTTCTTC	CASSSGLAGHNEQFF
NA	TRBV27	TRBD2	TRBJ2-7	TGTGCCAGCAGTTTGGGTACTAGCGGGGGGGGCCCACCCTACGAGCAGTACTTC	CASSLGTSGGGPPYEQYF
few	TRBV28	TRBD1	TRBJ1-4	TGTGCCAGCAGTTTCCAGGACAGGGTCGTCGAAAAACTGTTTTTT	CASSFQDRVVEKLFF
NA	TRBV2	NA	TRBJ2-1	TGTGCCAGCAGTGACAGGGGGGTCAGCTCCTACAATGAGCAGTTCTTC	CASSDRGVSSYNEQFF
NA	TRBV5-4	NA	TRBJ2-5	TGTGCCAGCAGCTTAGGGGTTGGAGAGACCCAGTACTTC	CASSLGVGETQYF
NA	TRBV5-6	NA	TRBJ2-3	TGTGCCAGCAGCTTGCCGGGAGACCCCTTGTGCACGGATACGCAGTATTTT	CASSLPGDPLCTDTQYF
NA	TRBV19	NA	TRBJ1-1	TGTGCCAGTAGGCGGGAAGCTTTCTTT	CASRREAFF
NA	TRBV28	NA	TRBJ1-2	TGTGCCAGCAGTATAAAACCTCAGGGGATCCACTATGGCTACACCTTC	CASSIKPQGIHYGYTF
NA	TRBV7-9	TRBD1	TRBJ1-3	TGTGCCAGCAGCCCGGGGACAGTTTCGGTCTCTGGAAACACCATATATTTT	CASSPGTVSVSGNTIYF
NA	TRBV6-5	NA	TRBJ1-6	TGTGCCAGCAGTTCGGTAGAGGATTCACCCCTCCACTTT	CASSSVEDSPLHF
NA	TRBV4-1	NA	TRBJ1-5	TGCGCCAGCAGCCAAGACGCGGGTAAAAATCAGCCCCAGCATTTT	CASSQDAGKNQPQHF
NA	TRBV9	TRBD1	TRBJ1-2	TGTGCCAGCAGCGGACCAGGACAGGGGTTGGACTATGGCTACACCTTC	CASSGPGQGLDYGYTF
NA	TRBV6-1	TRBD1	TRBJ1-1	TGTGCCAGCAGTAGGCACAGGGGTACGAACACTGAAGCTTTCTTT	CASSRHRGTNTEAFF
NA	TRBV29-1	NA	TRBJ2-5	TGCAGCGTCCTAGCCAACAGTCAAGAGACCCAGTACTTC	CSVLANSQETQYF
NA	TRBV14	NA	TRBJ1-2	TGTGCCAGCAGCCAATATAGGGGGTTAAACGGCTACACCTTC	CASSQYRGLNGYTF
NA	TRBV5-5	NA	TRBJ2-7	TGTGCCAGCAGCCCAGGGACTGGCGAGCAGTACTTC	CASSPGTGEQYF
NA	TRBV11-2	TRBD2	TRBJ2-2	TGTGCCAGCAGCCCAGGGACTAGCGGGAGGGAGACCGGGGAGCTGTTTTTT	CASSPGTSGRETGELFF
NA	TRBV25-1	NA	TRBJ2-7	TGTGCCAGCAGGCGGGACGGAAGCTACGAGCAGTACTTC	CASRRDGSYEQYF
once	TRBV5-1	NA	TRBJ2-7	TGCGCCAGCAGCTTGGCCCAGGGTGGACCCTACGAGCAGTACTTC	CASSLAQGGPYEQYF
NA	TRBV18	TRBD1	TRBJ2-7	TGTGCCAGCTCTGACAGGGACGAGCAGTACTTC	CASSDRDEQYF
NA	TRBV7-9	TRBD2	TRBJ2-1	TGTGCCAGCAGCTCTTTGAACGCGCGGGAGTTCAATGAGCAGTTCTTC	CASSSLNAREFNEQFF
NA	TRBV5-1	NA	TRBJ2-3	TGCGCCAGCAGCTCACCCCCACAAAATACGCAGTATTTT	CASSSPPQNTQYF
NA	TRBV29-1	NA	TRBJ2-3	TGCAGCGTCATCAAGCGAATCCATTCGCGGGATACGCAGTATTTT	CSVIKRIHSRDTQYF
NA	TRBV10-3	TRBD2	TRBJ2-1	TGTGCCATCAGTGATATGGTGACGGGAGGGCCGCCCGAGCAGTTCTTC	CAISDMVTGGPPEQFF
NA	TRBV28	NA	TRBJ1-5	TGTGCCAGCAGTTCTTATACTGGACAGAGCAATCAGCCCCAGCATTTT	CASSSYTGQSNQPQHF
NA	TRBV25-1	TRBD2	TRBJ2-1	TGTGCCAGCAGACCCGGACTAGCGGGGGGGCGGGATGAGCAGTTCTTC	CASRPGLAGGRDEQFF
NA	TRBV5-8	NA	TRBJ2-7	TGTGCCAGCAGCGCCCGTCCAGGGGGGAATTCCTACGAGCAGTACTTC	CASSARPGGNSYEQYF
NA	TRBV2	TRBD1	TRBJ2-7	TGTGCCAGCAGTTCGACAGGGCGCGAGCAGTACTTC	CASSSTGREQYF
once	TRBV15	TRBD2	TRBJ2-1	TGTGCCACCAGCAGAGTTAAAGCGGGACCCTCCTACAATGAGCAGTTCTTC	CATSRVKAGPSYNEQFF
NA	TRBV5-4	TRBD1	TRBJ1-2	TGTGCCAGCAGCTTGGGCAGGGGGCGCCGGTATGGCTACACCTTC	CASSLGRGRRYGYTF
NA	TRBV7-9	NA	TRBJ2-2	TGTGCCAGCAGCTTAAATGGACTTCGTTCTGGGGAGCTGTTTTTT	CASSLNGLRSGELFF
NA	TRBV10-3	NA	TRBJ2-5	TGTGCCATCAGTTTCGAGCGGGTCTCCTTGCAAGAGACCCAGTACTTC	CAISFERVSLQETQYF
once	TRBV11-2	NA	TRBJ2-3	TGTGCCAGCAGCTTAGACTCAGATACGCAGTATTTT	CASSLDSDTQYF
NA	TRBV29-1	NA	TRBJ2-2	TGCAGCGTACCGGCAGTCCAGGGGGGTACCGGGGAGCTGTTTTTT	CSVPAVQGGTGELFF
NA	TRBV9	TRBD1	TRBJ1-5	TGTGCCAGCAGCGCCGAGGACAGGCGCAATCAGCCCCAGCATTTT	CASSAEDRRNQPQHF
few	TRBV19	NA	TRBJ1-6	TGTGCCAGTAGTATTACCTACGGACAGTCAACGGATTATAATTCACCCCTCCACTTT	CASSITYGQSTDYNSPLHF
once	TRBV2	NA	TRBJ1-3	TGTGCCAGCACTAGGGCAGGGGTAAACACCATATATTTT	CASTRAGVNTIYF
NA	TRBV5-1	TRBD2	TRBJ2-2	TGCGCCAGCAGCTTGGAGGCAGGGACTAACGGGGAGCTGTTTTTT	CASSLEAGTNGELFF
once	TRBV7-2	NA	TRBJ1-3	TGTGCCAGCAGCTTAGACCGGGACACGAGCTCTGGAAACACCATATATTTT	CASSLDRDTSSGNTIYF
NA	TRBV7-2	NA	TRBJ2-1	TGTGCCAGCAGCTTAGTACTCCCCGCAGGGAATGAGCAGTTCTTC	CASSLVLPAGNEQFF
NA	TRBV10-2	TRBD2	TRBJ2-5	TGCGCCAGCAGTGCCCAAACTAGCGGATCTCCAGAGACCCAGTACTTC	CASSAQTSGSPETQYF
NA	TRBV5-1	NA	TRBJ1-2	TGCGCCAGCAGCCCTAAGACAGAATATGGCTACACCTTC	CASSPKTEYGYTF